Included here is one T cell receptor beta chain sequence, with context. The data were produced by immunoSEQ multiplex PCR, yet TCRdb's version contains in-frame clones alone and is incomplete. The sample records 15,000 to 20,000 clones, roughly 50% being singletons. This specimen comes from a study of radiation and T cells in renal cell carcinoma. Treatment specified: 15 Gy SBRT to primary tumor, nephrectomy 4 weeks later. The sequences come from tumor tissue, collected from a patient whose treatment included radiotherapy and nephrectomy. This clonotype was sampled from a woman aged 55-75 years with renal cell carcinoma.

The DNA for the CDR3 is TGTGCCAGCACTGCACGGGGGGTCTATGGCTACACCTTC. It codes for CASTARGVYGYTF. The chain uses TRBV6-5 and TRBJ1-2, with a tentative D call TRBD1 (5 bases). The CDR3 sequence is 13 residues long. Germline V lookup: CDR1 MNHEY, CDR2 SVGAGI. V lost 7 bases, J lost 4 bases, and 13 bases lay in between.